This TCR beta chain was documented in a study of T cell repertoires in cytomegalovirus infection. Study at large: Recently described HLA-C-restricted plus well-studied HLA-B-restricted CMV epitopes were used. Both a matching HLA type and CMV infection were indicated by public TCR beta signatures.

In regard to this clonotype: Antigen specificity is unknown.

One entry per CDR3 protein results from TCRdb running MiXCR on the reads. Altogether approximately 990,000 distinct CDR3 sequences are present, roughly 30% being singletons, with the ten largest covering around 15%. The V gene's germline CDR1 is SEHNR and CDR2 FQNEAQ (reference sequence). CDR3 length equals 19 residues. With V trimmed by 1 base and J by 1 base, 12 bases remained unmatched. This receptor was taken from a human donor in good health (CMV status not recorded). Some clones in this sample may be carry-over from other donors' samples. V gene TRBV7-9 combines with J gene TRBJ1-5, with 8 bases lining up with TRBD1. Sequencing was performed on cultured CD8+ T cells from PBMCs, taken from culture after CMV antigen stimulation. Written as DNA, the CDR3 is TGTGCCAGCAGCTTAGATCTCCGGGACAGGATGTCAAGCAATCAGCCCCAGCATTTT. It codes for CASSLDLRDRMSSNQPQHF.